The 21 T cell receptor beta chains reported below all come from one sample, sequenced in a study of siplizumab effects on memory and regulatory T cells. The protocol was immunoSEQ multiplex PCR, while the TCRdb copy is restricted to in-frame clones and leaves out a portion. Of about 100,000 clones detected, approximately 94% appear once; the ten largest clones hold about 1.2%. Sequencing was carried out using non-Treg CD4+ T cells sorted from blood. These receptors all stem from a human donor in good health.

The CDR3 DNA reads TGTGCCAGCAGCTGGCGGGCTAGCGGGGCCGGCGGGGAGCTGTTTTTT. This codes for CASSWRASGAGGELFF. The chain has TRBV5-4 and TRBJ2-2; TRBD2 matches 9 bases. V lost 3 bases to trimming and J lost 7 bases; unmatched junction nucleotides: 10. The CDR3 is made up of 16 amino acids. The germline gives CDR1 SGHNT, CDR2 YYREEE (reference sequence). The full variable domain, with the rest looked up from reference TRBV5-4 and TRBJ2-2, is ETGVTQSPTHLIKTRGQQVTLRCSSQSGHNTVSWYQQALGQGPQFIFQYYREEENGRGNFPPRFSGLQFPNYSSELNVNALELDDSALYLCASSWRASGAGGELFFGEGSRLTVL.

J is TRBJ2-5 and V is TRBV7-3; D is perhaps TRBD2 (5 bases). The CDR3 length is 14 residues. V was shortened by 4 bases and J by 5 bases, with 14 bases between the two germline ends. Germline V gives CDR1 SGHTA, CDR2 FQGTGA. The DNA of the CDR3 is TGTGCCAGCAGCTCGGGGAGAGCCGGGGAGACCCAGTACTTC. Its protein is CASSSGRAGETQYF.

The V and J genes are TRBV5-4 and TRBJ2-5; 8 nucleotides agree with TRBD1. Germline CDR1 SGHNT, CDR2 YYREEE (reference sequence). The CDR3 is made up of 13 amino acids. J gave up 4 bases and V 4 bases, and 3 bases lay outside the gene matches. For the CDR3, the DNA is TGTGCCAGCAGCAAAGGACAGGGAGAGACCCAGTACTTC. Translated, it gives CASSKGQGETQYF.

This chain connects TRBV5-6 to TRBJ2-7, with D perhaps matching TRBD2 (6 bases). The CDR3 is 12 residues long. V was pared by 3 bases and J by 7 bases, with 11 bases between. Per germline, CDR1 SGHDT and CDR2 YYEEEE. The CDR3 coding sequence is TGTGCCAGCAGCTCCCGGGACTTTGAGCAGTACTTC. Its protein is CASSSRDFEQYF.

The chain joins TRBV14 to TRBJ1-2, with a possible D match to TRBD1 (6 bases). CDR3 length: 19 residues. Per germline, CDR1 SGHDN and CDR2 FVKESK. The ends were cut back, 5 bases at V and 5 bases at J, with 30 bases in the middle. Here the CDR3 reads CASSKQAGTTSSGGYGYTF. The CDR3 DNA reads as TGTGCCAGCAGCAAACAGGCCGGGACAACGTCGAGTGGGGGATATGGCTACACCTTC.

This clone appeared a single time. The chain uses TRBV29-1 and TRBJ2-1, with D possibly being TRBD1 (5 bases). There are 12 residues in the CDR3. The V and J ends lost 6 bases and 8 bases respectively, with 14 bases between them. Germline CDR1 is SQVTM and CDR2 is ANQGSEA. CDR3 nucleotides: TGCAGCGTGGTGGGGCTGGGCGATGAGCAGTTCTTC. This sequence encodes CSVVGLGDEQFF.

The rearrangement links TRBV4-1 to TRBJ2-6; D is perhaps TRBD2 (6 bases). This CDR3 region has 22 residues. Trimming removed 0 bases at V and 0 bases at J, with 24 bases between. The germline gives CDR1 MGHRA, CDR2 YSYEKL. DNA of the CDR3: TGCGCCAGCAGCCAAGATCGATTTCGCGGGGTGCCGGCAAGCTCTGGGGCCAACGTCCTGACTTTC. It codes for CASSQDRFRGVPASSGANVLTF.

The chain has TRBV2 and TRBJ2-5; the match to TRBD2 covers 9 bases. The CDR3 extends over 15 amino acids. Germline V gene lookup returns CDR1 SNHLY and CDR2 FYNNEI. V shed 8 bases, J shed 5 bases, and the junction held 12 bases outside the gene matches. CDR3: CASGTSKGSRETQYF. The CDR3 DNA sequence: TGTGCCAGCGGGACTAGCAAGGGCTCGCGGGAGACCCAGTACTTC.

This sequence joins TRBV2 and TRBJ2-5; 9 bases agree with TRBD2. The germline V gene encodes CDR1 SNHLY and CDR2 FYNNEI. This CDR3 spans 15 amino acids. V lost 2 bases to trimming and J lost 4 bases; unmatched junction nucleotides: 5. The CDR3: CASSETLAGVETQYF. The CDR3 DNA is TGTGCCAGCAGTGAAACCTTAGCGGGAGTAGAGACCCAGTACTTC.

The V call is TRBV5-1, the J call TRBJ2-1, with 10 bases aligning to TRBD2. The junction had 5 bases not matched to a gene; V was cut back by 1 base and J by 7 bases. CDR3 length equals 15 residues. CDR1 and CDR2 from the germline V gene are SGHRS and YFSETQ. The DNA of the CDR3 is TGCGCCAGCAGCTTGACTAGCGGGATGCGTAATGAGCAGTTCTTC. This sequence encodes CASSLTSGMRNEQFF.

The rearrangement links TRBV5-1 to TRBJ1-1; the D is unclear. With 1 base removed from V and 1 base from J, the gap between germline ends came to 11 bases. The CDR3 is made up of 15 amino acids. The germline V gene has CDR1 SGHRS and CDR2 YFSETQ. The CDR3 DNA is TGCGCCAGCAGCTTGTTAGACCTCAAGAACACTGAAGCTTTCTTT. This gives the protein CASSLLDLKNTEAFF.

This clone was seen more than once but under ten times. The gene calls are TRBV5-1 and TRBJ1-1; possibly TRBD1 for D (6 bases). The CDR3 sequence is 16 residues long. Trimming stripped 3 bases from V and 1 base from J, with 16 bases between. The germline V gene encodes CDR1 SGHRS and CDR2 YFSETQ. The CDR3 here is CASSSRVTGPNTEAFF. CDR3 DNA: TGCGCCAGCAGCTCACGCGTCACAGGGCCGAACACTGAAGCTTTCTTT.

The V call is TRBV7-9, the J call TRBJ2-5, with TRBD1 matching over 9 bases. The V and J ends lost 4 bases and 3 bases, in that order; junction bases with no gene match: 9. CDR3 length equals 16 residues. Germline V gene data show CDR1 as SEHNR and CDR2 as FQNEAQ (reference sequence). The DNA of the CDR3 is TGTGCCAGCAGCTCTCGTCCGGGACAGGGTAAAGAGACCCAGTACTTC. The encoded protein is CASSSRPGQGKETQYF.

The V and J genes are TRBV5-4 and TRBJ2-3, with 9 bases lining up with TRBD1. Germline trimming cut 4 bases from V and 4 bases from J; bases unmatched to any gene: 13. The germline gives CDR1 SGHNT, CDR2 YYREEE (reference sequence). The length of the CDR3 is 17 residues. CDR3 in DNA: TGTGCCAGCAGCATGCCCTTTTACAGGGGGCGTGCAGATACGCAGTATTTT. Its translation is CASSMPFYRGRADTQYF. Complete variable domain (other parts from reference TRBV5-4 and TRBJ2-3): ETGVTQSPTHLIKTRGQQVTLRCSSQSGHNTVSWYQQALGQGPQFIFQYYREEENGRGNFPPRFSGLQFPNYSSELNVNALELDDSALYLCASSMPFYRGRADTQYFGPGTRLTVL.

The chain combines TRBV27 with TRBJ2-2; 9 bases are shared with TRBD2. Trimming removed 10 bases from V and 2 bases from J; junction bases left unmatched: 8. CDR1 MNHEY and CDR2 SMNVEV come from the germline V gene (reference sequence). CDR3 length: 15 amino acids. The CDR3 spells CATSWRGGNTGELFF. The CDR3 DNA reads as TGTGCCACCTCATGGCGGGGGGGAAACACCGGGGAGCTGTTTTTT.

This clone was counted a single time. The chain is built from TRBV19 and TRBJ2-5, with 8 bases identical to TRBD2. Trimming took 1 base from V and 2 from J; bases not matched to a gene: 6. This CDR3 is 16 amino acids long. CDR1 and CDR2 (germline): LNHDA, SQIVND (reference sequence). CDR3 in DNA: TGTGCCAGTAGTATAGGTCGGGGGGGATTTCAAGAGACCCAGTACTTC. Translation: CASSIGRGGFQETQYF.

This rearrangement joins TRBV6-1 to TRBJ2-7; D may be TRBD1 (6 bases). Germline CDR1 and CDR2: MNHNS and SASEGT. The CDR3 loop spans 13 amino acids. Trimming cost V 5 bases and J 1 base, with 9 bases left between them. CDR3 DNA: TGTGCCAGCAGTTTACAGGGATCCTACGAGCAGTACTTC. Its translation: CASSLQGSYEQYF.

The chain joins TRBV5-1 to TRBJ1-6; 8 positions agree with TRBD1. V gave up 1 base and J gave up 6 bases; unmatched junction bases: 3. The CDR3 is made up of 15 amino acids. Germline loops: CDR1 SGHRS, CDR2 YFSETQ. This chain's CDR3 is CASSLRTGINSPLHF. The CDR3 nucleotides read TGCGCCAGCAGCTTGAGGACAGGGATTAATTCACCCCTCCACTTT.

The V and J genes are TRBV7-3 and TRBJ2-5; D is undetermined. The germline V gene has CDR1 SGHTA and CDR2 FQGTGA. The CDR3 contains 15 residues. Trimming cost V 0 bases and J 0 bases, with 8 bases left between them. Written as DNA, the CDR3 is TGTGCCAGCAGCTTAACGACTGGAGACCAAGAGACCCAGTACTTC. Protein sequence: CASSLTTGDQETQYF.

This CDR3 is CASTLPRGRVINEKLFF. DNA of the CDR3: TGTGCCAGCACTCTACCCAGGGGGCGGGTAATCAATGAAAAACTGTTTTTT. The V gene is TRBV11-2, the J gene TRBJ1-4, with TRBD1 matching 8 bases. CDR1 is SGHAT and CDR2 is FQNNGV in the germline V gene. Losses at the gene ends were 7 bases for V and 5 bases for J; bases not matched to a gene: 15. This CDR3 has 17 amino acids.

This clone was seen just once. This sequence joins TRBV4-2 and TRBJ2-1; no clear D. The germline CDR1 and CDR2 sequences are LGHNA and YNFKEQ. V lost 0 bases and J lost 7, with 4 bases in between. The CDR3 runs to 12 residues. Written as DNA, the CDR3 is TGTGCCAGCAGCCAAGATAGGAATGAGCAGTTCTTC. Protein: CASSQDRNEQFF.